These 32 T cell receptor beta chains were sequenced from one sample in a study of blood T cell repertoires in COVID-19. Method: immunoSEQ multiplex PCR; TCRdb's copy keeps in-frame clones and lacks some. The sample has under 200,000 clones, 86% seen once. The sequencing input was PBMCs or T cells enriched from blood (not recorded which). The receptors were gathered from a man aged 40-49 years with acute COVID-19.

V is TRBV12-3 or TRBV12-4 and J is TRBJ2-3, with 10 bases fitting TRBD1. The CDR3 totals 13 residues. Unmatched junction bases numbered 5, after V lost 11 bases and J lost 3 bases. CDR3 in amino acids: CAWTGQGTDTQYF. The CDR3 DNA follows: TGTGCCTGGACGGGACAGGGGACAGATACGCAGTATTTT.

This chain links TRBV11-2 with TRBJ2-7, with 13 bases fitting TRBD2. Unmatched junction bases numbered 7, after V lost 3 bases and J lost 5 bases. The CDR3 runs to 16 residues. Per the germline V gene, CDR1 is SGHAT and CDR2 is FQNNGV. This CDR3 is CASSLKPGLAGNEQYF. The CDR3 region has the DNA TGTGCCAGCAGCTTGAAACCGGGACTAGCGGGAAACGAGCAGTACTTC.

In its sample, this clone was seen once. V is TRBV6-5 and J is TRBJ2-3; TRBD2 matches 9 bases. V was clipped by 10 bases and J by 2 bases; unmatched bases: 10. Germline-derived CDR1 and CDR2 are MNHEY and SVGAGI. The CDR3 length is 15 residues. The CDR3 coding sequence is TGTGCCACCATGGGGGCGGGAGGGAACACAGATACGCAGTATTTT. Amino acid sequence: CATMGAGGNTDTQYF.

This clone was found once. The chain employs TRBV7-2 and TRBJ2-7; a weak D match, TRBD1 (7 bases). The CDR3 loop spans 16 amino acids. Between the trimmed V and J ends, which lost 5 bases and 3 bases, there was a span of 20 bases. Germline-derived CDR1 and CDR2 are SGHTA and FQGNSA. The chain's CDR3 is CASSPGGTGRLYEQYF. CDR3 nucleotides: TGTGCCAGCAGCCCAGGGGGGACTGGACGTCTCTACGAGCAGTACTTC.

The chain uses TRBV2 and TRBJ1-4, with TRBD1 matching 8 bases. Trimming cost V 11 bases and J 4 bases; bases outside gene matches: 6. The germline gives CDR1 SNHLY, CDR2 FYNNEI. The CDR3 loop spans 13 amino acids. DNA of the CDR3: TGTGCCTGGCAGGGGGCTCTTAATGAAAAACTGTTTTTT. As protein: CAWQGALNEKLFF.

This rearrangement joins TRBV9 to TRBJ2-7, with D maybe TRBD1 (6 bases). In germline, CDR1 is SGDLS, CDR2 YYNGEE. V lost 0 bases to trimming and J lost 4 bases, with 14 bases between them. The CDR3 consists of 15 residues. The CDR3 loop is CASSVDNTGRYEQYF. The CDR3 region has the DNA TGTGCCAGCAGCGTAGACAACACAGGGAGATACGAGCAGTACTTC.

The CDR3 here is CASSSLTGDYTQYF. CDR3 coding DNA: TGTGCCAGCAGCTCCCTGACGGGGGATTATACGCAGTATTTT. The chain is built from TRBV5-6 and TRBJ2-3; D possibly corresponds to TRBD2 (6 bases). Trimming removed 3 bases from V and 7 bases from J, with 15 bases in between. Germline CDR1 reads SGHDT; CDR2 reads YYEEEE. The CDR3 contains 14 residues.

V gene TRBV5-1 combines with J gene TRBJ2-3; 7 nucleotides line up with TRBD2. The CDR3 loop spans 15 amino acids. After removal of 0 bases from V and 3 bases from J, the junction contained 4 bases not matched to a gene. CDR1 and CDR2 (germline): SGHRS, YFSETQ. CDR3 sequence reads: CASSLDERGTDTQYF. CDR3 nucleotide sequence: TGCGCCAGCAGCTTGGATGAGCGGGGTACAGATACGCAGTATTTT.

This clone has a handful of counts. The chain couples TRBV27 to TRBJ1-6; 9 bases align to TRBD1. The V gene's germline CDR1 is MNHEY and CDR2 SMNVEV (reference sequence). After removal of 6 bases from V and 8 bases from J, the junction contained 17 bases not matched to a gene. This CDR3 comprises 18 residues. The CDR3 DNA sequence: TGTGCCAGCAGACGCGGGACAGGGCTATTGTTGGGTGATTCACCCCTCCACTTT. It yields the protein CASRRGTGLLLGDSPLHF.

The chain links TRBV5-4 to TRBJ1-6; tentatively, D is TRBD1 (5 bases). This CDR3 has 13 residues. Germline V lookup: CDR1 SGHNT, CDR2 YYREEE (reference sequence). V lost 9 bases and J 10 bases, leaving 17 bases between the germline ends. The CDR3 DNA reads TGTGCCACCCAAGCGGGGGTGGAATCACCCCTCCACTTT. Encoded protein: CATQAGVESPLHF.

CDR3 protein: CASRVPGQGIGGYTF. For the CDR3, the DNA is TGTGCCAGCAGAGTACCGGGACAGGGTATCGGTGGCTACACCTTC. The chain employs TRBV6-5 and TRBJ1-2, with 9 bases identical to TRBD1. The CDR3 is 15 amino acids. From germline, CDR1 is MNHEY and CDR2 SVGAGI. The V and J ends lost 6 bases and 7 bases, in that order; junction bases with no gene match: 12.

The gene calls are TRBV3-1 (or the pseudogene TRBV3-2) and TRBJ2-3; the D gene is possibly TRBD1 (5 bases). The CDR3 is 13 amino acids. V lost 2 bases, J lost 4 bases, and 7 bases lay in between. The germline CDR1 and CDR2 sequences are LGHDT and YNNKEL (reference sequence). CDR3 protein: CASSQRGADTQYF. Written as DNA, the CDR3 is TGTGCCAGCAGCCAAAGGGGCGCAGATACGCAGTATTTT.

This clone was found once. This sequence joins TRBV15 and TRBJ2-3; D gene ambiguous. With 0 bases removed from V and 4 bases from J, the gap between germline ends came to 8 bases. CDR3 length: 14 amino acids. Germline CDR1 and CDR2: LNHNV and YYDKDF (reference sequence). The CDR3 DNA reads TGTGCCACCAGCAGAGACCCAGGCCCAGATACGCAGTATTTT. Its protein is CATSRDPGPDTQYF. The full variable domain, rest sourced from reference TRBV15 and TRBJ2-3, is DAMVIQNPRYQVTQFGKPVTLSCSQTLNHNVMYWYQQKSSQAPKLLFHYYDKDFNNEADTPDNFQSRRPNTSFCFLDIRSPGLGDTAMYLCATSRDPGPDTQYFGPGTRLTVL.

This clone was seen once. V is TRBV4-1 and J is TRBJ1-2; no clear D gene. Germline assignment: CDR1 MGHRA and CDR2 YSYEKL. Between the trimmed V and J ends, which lost 1 base and 0 bases, there was a span of 9 bases. The CDR3 totals 15 residues. As DNA, the CDR3 is TGCGCCAGCAGCCAAGCCGTCGCGCCTAACTATGGCTACACCTTC. Residues: CASSQAVAPNYGYTF.

This clone was found once. The rearrangement links TRBV7-2 to TRBJ1-1; D remains ambiguous. CDR3 length: 13 residues. Germline values: CDR1 SGHTA, CDR2 FQGNSA. V lost 5 bases and J 1 base, leaving 8 bases between the germline ends. The CDR3 region is CASSPRQNTEAFF. The CDR3, as DNA: TGTGCCAGCAGCCCCAGACAGAACACTGAAGCTTTCTTT.

The chain couples TRBV10-3 to TRBJ2-3, with 8 bases matching TRBD2. V gave up 10 bases and J gave up 1 base; unmatched junction bases: 10. Germline CDR1 ENHRY, CDR2 SYGVKD. There are 15 residues in the CDR3. The CDR3 nucleotides are TGTGCCACCTCCAAGAGGCGGGAGGGCACAGATACGCAGTATTTT. Translated: CATSKRREGTDTQYF.

This chain links TRBV10-3 with TRBJ2-7; TRBD2 matches at 7 bases. This CDR3 has 15 residues. Germline V CDR1 and CDR2: ENHRY, SYGVKD. The trim removed 4 bases at V and 3 bases at J, leaving 9 bases unmatched. CDR3 sequence (DNA): TGTGCCATCAGTGTCTTACGGGGAGGGAACTACGAGCAGTACTTC. Its protein product is CAISVLRGGNYEQYF.

This clone was detected only once. CDR3 amino acids: CASSEYTGENTEAFF. In DNA, the CDR3 is TGTGCCAGCAGTGAATATACCGGTGAGAACACTGAAGCTTTCTTT. The J gene is TRBJ1-1, the V gene TRBV2; D is uncertain. In germline, CDR1 is SNHLY, CDR2 FYNNEI. Trimming cost V 2 bases and J 1 base, with 11 bases left between them. CDR3 length equals 15 residues. Variable domain in full (rest from reference TRBV2 and TRBJ1-1): EPEVTQTPSHQVTQMGQEVILRCVPISNHLYFYWYRQILGQKVEFLVSFYNNEISEKSEIFDDQFSVERPDGSNFTLKIRSTKLEDSAMYFCASSEYTGENTEAFFGQGTRLTVV.

J is TRBJ1-1 and V is TRBV19, with 7 positions matching TRBD1. In germline, CDR1 is LNHDA, CDR2 SQIVND (reference sequence). Unmatched junction bases numbered 6, after V lost 6 bases and J lost 2 bases. There are 14 residues in the CDR3. Written as DNA, the CDR3 is TGTGCCAGTAGATTCAGGGGGGATAACACTGAAGCTTTCTTT. It translates to CASRFRGDNTEAFF. Looking up the rest from reference TRBV19 and TRBJ1-1 gives the full variable domain: DGGITQSPKYLFRKEGQNVTLSCEQNLNHDAMYWYRQDPGQGLRLIYYSQIVNDFQKGDIAEGYSVSREKKESFPLTVTSAQKNPTAFYLCASRFRGDNTEAFFGQGTRLTVV.

This chain joins TRBV11-1 and TRBJ2-1, with 9 positions matching TRBD1. With 5 bases clipped from V and 7 bases from J, the junction kept 12 bases outside the gene matches. This CDR3 is built from 16 residues. Germline assignment: CDR1 SGHAT and CDR2 FQDESV (reference sequence). This chain's CDR3 is CASSPSGTGPRNEQFF. The CDR3 DNA reads as TGTGCCAGCAGCCCCTCCGGGACAGGGCCTAGGAATGAGCAGTTCTTC.

This clone came up once. The chain links TRBV19 to TRBJ2-3; 7 bases line up with TRBD2. V lost 8 bases to trimming and J lost 1 base; unmatched junction nucleotides: 9. The CDR3 sequence is 15 residues long. The germline V gene has CDR1 LNHDA and CDR2 SQIVND (reference sequence). The DNA of the CDR3 is TGTGCCAGTTCCAGCGGGAATGTCGGCACAGATACGCAGTATTTT. Translation: CASSSGNVGTDTQYF.

This chain connects TRBV24-1 to TRBJ2-6; 7 bases are a match to TRBD1. CDR3 length equals 18 residues. The germline V gene encodes CDR1 KGHDR and CDR2 SFDVKD. J was trimmed by 0 bases and V by 6 bases; bases with no gene match: 10. This chain's CDR3 is CATSPRQGTNSGANVLTF. The CDR3 bases are TGTGCCACCAGTCCGAGACAGGGTACGAACTCTGGGGCCAACGTCCTGACTTTC.

The rearrangement uses TRBV19 and TRBJ1-2; tentatively, D is TRBD1 (5 bases). The CDR3 is made up of 14 amino acids. Trimming stripped 6 bases from V and 3 bases from J, with 14 bases between. CDR1 is LNHDA and CDR2 is SQIVND in the germline V gene (reference sequence). This CDR3 reads CASRTGSSYYGYTF. CDR3 coding DNA: TGTGCCAGTAGAACAGGATCCTCCTACTATGGCTACACCTTC.

The chain has TRBV28 and TRBJ2-7; 12 bases line up with TRBD2. CDR3 length equals 14 residues. Germline CDR1 and CDR2: MDHEN and SYDVKM. Trimming cost V 7 bases and J 4 bases; bases outside gene matches: 5. In DNA form, the CDR3 reads TGTGCCAGCACTGGACTAGCGGGAAGGTACGAGCAGTACTTC. The encoded protein is CASTGLAGRYEQYF.

In its sample, this clone was seen many times. The sample contains more than one DNA sequence encoding this CDR3. This chain connects TRBV3-1 (or the pseudogene TRBV3-2) to TRBJ2-1, with 8 bases matching TRBD2. V lost 0 bases to trimming and J lost 6 bases; unmatched junction nucleotides: 4. This CDR3 contains 15 residues. CDR1 is LGHDT and CDR2 is YNNKEL in the germline V gene (reference sequence). CDR3 region: CASSQDRLAGNEQFF. In nucleotides, the CDR3 is TGTGCCAGCAGCCAAGATAGGCTAGCGGGCAATGAGCAGTTCTTC.

This chain joins TRBV11-2 and TRBJ1-2, with D perhaps TRBD1 (5 bases). Trimming left V 7 bases short and J 6 bases short, with 18 bases between. Germline-derived CDR1 and CDR2 are SGHAT and FQNNGV. The CDR3 spans 14 residues. The CDR3 coding sequence is TGTGCCAGCACCCCTCCGGGGGGGGTGGATGGCTACACCTTC. Amino acids: CASTPPGGVDGYTF. Full variable domain (remainder filled in from reference TRBV11-2 and TRBJ1-2): EAGVAQSPRYKIIEKRQSVAFWCNPISGHATLYWYQQILGQGPKLLIQFQNNGVVDDSQLPKDRFSAERLKGVDSTLKIQPAKLEDSAVYLCASTPPGGVDGYTFGSGTRLTVV.

The chain carries TRBV3-1 (or the pseudogene TRBV3-2) and TRBJ1-4; D remains ambiguous. The CDR3 is 15 amino acids. V dropped 1 base and J dropped 6 bases, with 12 bases sitting between them. The germline CDR1 and CDR2 sequences are LGHDT and YNNKEL (reference sequence). The CDR3 here is CASSQVFGSHEKLFF. CDR3 coding DNA: TGTGCCAGCAGCCAAGTTTTCGGGTCGCATGAAAAACTGTTTTTT.

V and J are TRBV18 and TRBJ2-1; 14 nucleotides line up with TRBD2. Germline V gene lookup returns CDR1 KGHSH and CDR2 LQKENI. V trimming: 3 bases; J trimming: 6 bases; junction bases outside the gene matches: 7. The CDR3 has 17 residues. For the CDR3, the DNA is TGTGCCAGCTCACCCGGGACTAGCGGGAGATTTTTCAATGAGCAGTTCTTC. This codes for CASSPGTSGRFFNEQFF.

This clone showed up just a few times. This rearrangement joins TRBV27 to TRBJ1-5; 7 positions agree with TRBD1. CDR1 MNHEY and CDR2 SMNVEV come from the germline V gene (reference sequence). The CDR3 runs to 17 residues. Trimming took 1 base from V and 0 from J; bases not matched to a gene: 6. The CDR3 DNA is TGTGCCAGCAGTTTATATGGGACAGATTATAGCAATCAGCCCCAGCATTTT. This encodes CASSLYGTDYSNQPQHF.

The chain carries TRBV5-1 and TRBJ2-7; 7 nucleotides align to TRBD1. The CDR3 extends over 13 amino acids. Germline lookup yields CDR1 SGHRS and CDR2 YFSETQ. The V gene end was trimmed by 5 bases and the J gene end by 2 bases; junction bases not matched to a gene: 4. The CDR3 region is CASSRDSPYEQYF. The DNA of the CDR3 is TGCGCCAGCAGTCGGGACAGCCCCTACGAGCAGTACTTC.

This clone was seen more than once but under ten times. Written as DNA, the CDR3 is TGTGCCAGCAGTACCGGGGGGGGCACCGGGGAGCTGTTTTTT. It specifies CASSTGGGTGELFF. This chain connects TRBV25-1 to TRBJ2-2, with TRBD2 matching over 8 bases. Germline CDR1 and CDR2: MGHDK and SYGVNS. This CDR3 has 14 amino acids. V shed 5 bases, J shed 4 bases, and the junction held 3 bases outside the gene matches. The variable domain in full, completed from reference TRBV25-1 and TRBJ2-2, reads EADIYQTPRYLVIGTGKKITLECSQTMGHDKMYWYQQDPGMELHLIHYSYGVNSTEKGDLSSESTVSRIRTEHFPLTLESARPSHTSQYLCASSTGGGTGELFFGEGSRLTVL.

The chain links TRBV2 to TRBJ2-7, with 8 bases identical to TRBD2. V trimming: 6 bases; J trimming: 3 bases; junction bases outside the gene matches: 4. Germline-derived CDR1 and CDR2 are SNHLY and FYNNEI. The CDR3 consists of 13 residues. The CDR3 here is CASRTSADYEQYF. The CDR3 bases are TGTGCCAGCAGGACTAGCGCCGACTACGAGCAGTACTTC.